This T cell receptor (beta chain) was documented in a study of blood T cell repertoires in COVID-19. Using immunoSEQ multiplex PCR, the repertoire was profiled, and TCRdb retains in-frame clones only, with some absent. Here the sample spans approximately 150,000 clones, about 91% being singletons. Germline V lookup: CDR1 MNHEY, CDR2 SMNVEV (reference sequence). The trim removed 8 bases at V and 8 bases at J, leaving 10 bases unmatched. The CDR3 loop spans 14 amino acids. The sample comprised peripheral blood. The V and J genes are TRBV27 and TRBJ1-4, with 8 bases identical to TRBD1. The receptor's source is a human donor in a cohort sampled during active COVID-19. The CDR3 sequence is CASGPRGPKEKLFF. CDR3 DNA: TGTGCCAGCGGACCCAGGGGGCCGAAAGAAAAACTGTTTTTT. The full variable domain, rest sourced from reference TRBV27 and TRBJ1-4, is EAQVTQNPRYLITVTGKKLTVTCSQNMNHEYMSWYRQDPGLGLRQIYYSMNVEVTDKGDVPEGYKVSRKEKRNFPLILESPSPNQTSLYFCASGPRGPKEKLFFGSGTQLSVL.